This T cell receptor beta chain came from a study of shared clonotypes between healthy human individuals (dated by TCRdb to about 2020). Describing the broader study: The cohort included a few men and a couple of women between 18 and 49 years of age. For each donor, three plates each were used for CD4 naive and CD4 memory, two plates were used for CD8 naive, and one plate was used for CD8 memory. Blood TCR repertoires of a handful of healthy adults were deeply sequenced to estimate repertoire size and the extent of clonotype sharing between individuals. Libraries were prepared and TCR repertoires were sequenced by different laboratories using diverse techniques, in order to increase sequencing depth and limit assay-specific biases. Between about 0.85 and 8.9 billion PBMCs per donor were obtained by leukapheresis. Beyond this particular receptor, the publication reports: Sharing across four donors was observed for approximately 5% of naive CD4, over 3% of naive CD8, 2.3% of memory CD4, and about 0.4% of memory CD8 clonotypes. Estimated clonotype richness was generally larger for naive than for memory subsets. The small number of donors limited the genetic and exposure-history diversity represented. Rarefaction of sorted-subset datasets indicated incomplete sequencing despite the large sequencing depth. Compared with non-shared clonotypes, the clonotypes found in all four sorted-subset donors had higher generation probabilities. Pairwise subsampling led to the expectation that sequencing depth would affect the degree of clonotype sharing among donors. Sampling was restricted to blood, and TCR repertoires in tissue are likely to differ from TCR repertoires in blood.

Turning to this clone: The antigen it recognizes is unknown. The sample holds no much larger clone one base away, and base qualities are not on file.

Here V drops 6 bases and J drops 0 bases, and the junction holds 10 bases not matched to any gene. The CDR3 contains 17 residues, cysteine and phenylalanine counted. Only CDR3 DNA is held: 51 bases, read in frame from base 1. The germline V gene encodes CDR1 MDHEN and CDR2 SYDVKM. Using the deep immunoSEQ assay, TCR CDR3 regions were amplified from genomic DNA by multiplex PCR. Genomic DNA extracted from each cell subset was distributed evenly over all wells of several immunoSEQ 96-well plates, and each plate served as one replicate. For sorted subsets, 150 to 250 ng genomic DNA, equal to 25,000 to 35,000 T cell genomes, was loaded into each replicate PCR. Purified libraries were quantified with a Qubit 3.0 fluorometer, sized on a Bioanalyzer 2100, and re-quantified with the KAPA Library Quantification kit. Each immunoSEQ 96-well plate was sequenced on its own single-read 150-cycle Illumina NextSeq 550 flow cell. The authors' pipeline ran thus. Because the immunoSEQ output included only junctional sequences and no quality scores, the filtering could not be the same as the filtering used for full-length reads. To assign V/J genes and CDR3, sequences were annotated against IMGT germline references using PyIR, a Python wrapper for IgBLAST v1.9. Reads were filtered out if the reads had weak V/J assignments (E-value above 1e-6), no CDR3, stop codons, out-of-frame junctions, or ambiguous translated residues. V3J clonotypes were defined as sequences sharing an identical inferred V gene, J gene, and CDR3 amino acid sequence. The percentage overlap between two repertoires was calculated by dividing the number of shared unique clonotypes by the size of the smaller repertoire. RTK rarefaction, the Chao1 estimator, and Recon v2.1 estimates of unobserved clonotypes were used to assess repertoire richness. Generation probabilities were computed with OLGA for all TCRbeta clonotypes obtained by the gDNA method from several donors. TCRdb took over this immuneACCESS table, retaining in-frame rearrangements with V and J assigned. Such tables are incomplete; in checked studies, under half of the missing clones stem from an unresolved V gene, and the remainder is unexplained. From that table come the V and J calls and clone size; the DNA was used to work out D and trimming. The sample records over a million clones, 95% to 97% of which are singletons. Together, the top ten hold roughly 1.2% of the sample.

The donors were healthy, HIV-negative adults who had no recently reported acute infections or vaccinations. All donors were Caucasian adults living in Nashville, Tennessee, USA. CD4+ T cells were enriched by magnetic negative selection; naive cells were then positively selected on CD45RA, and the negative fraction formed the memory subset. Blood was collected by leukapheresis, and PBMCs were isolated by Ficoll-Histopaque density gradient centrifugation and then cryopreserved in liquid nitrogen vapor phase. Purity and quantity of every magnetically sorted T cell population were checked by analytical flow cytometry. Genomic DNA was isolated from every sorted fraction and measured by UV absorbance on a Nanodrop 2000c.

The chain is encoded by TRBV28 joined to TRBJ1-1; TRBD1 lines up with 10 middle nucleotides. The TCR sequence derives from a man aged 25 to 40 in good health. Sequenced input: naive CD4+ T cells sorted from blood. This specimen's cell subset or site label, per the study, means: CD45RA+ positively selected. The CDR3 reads CASSQTGGELMNTEAFF. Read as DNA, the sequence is TGTGCCAGCAGCCAGACAGGGGGCGAATTGATGAACACTGAAGCTTTCTTT.